This T cell receptor (beta chain) originates from a study of blood T cell repertoires in COVID-19. The repertoire was sequenced with immunoSEQ multiplex PCR; TCRdb's copy has only in-frame clones and lacks some. The sample comprises roughly 100,000 clones, about 79% of which are singletons, and approximately 3.4% rests with the top ten. Trimming cost V 4 bases and J 3 bases, with 16 bases left between them. This CDR3 contains 15 residues. Germline CDR1 and CDR2: LGHDT and YNNKEL (reference sequence). Sequenced sample: peripheral blood. This receptor was taken from a woman aged 80 or older with active or convalescent COVID-19. This chain uses TRBV3-1 (or the pseudogene TRBV3-2) with TRBJ2-7; D is perhaps TRBD1 (6 bases). The CDR3 is CASSRTIGQIYEQYF. In DNA form, the CDR3 reads TGTGCCAGCAGCCGCACAATAGGACAGATCTACGAGCAGTACTTC.